The following is a TCR beta chain sequence with its context. A much more abundant neighbour one base away suggests this may be a read error. The source of the sample is a study of T and B cells in COVID-19 patients. As for the study in general: Blood was sampled from COVID-19 patients who were either actively infected or recovered.

Each TRB amplification used about 250-550 ng of genomic DNA from blood. BIOMED2 TRB-A/B primer pools were used in multiplex TRB PCR. TCRdb re-called the multiplex PCR reads through MiXCR, storing one row per CDR3 protein. Here the sample spans about 4,600 distinct CDR3 sequences, roughly a fifth being singletons. The CDR3 spans 15 residues. The germline CDR1 and CDR2 sequences are SGHDT and YYEEEE. This chain uses TRBV5-6 with TRBJ1-2, with a weak D call TRBD1 (5 bases). The clonotype originates from a human donor with active COVID-19. Sequenced input: blood. CDR3 bases: TGTCCCAGCAGCTTGGTGGACACAGAACGCGATGGCTACACCTTC. As protein: CPSSLVDTERDGYTF. The complete variable domain, with remaining parts taken from reference TRBV5-6 and TRBJ1-2, reads DAGVTQSPTHLIKTRGQQVTLRCSPKSGHDTVSWYQQALGQGPQFIFQYYEEEERQRGNFPDRFSGHQFPNYSSELNVNALLLGDSALYLCPSSLVDTERDGYTFGSGTRLTVV.